The subject of this entry is one TCR beta chain. This sample is part of a study of OX40 agonist ivuxolimab in advanced cancers. Here immunoSEQ multiplex PCR was the method, and the copy in TCRdb shows in-frame clones only, minus some. Counted here are under 70,000 clones, 70% to 90% occurring once; the ten biggest clones make up approximately 2%. The CDR3 length is 13 residues. Germline-derived CDR1 and CDR2 are SGHTA and FQGTGA. The V end lost 5 bases, the J end lost 10 bases, and 12 bases lay between the germline ends. Sample: CD4+ or CD8+ T cells sorted from blood, taken in a trial of the OX40 agonist ivuxolimab. The chain uses TRBV7-3 and TRBJ1-6; D possibly corresponds to TRBD1 (5 bases). This clonotype was obtained from an adult with an advanced solid tumor such as melanoma, head and neck, liver or kidney cancer. CDR3 DNA: TGTGCCAGCAGCCATGGGGGGGGATCACCCCTCCACTTT. This codes for CASSHGGGSPLHF. Filled out from reference TRBV7-3 and TRBJ1-6, the complete variable domain reads GAGVSQTPSNKVTEKGKYVELRCDPISGHTALYWYRQSLGQGPEFLIYFQGTGAADDSGLPNDRFFAVRPEGSVSTLKIQRTERGDSAVYLCASSHGGGSPLHFGNGTRLTVT.